The clone carrying this T cell receptor (beta chain) has just one count. Participant ages covered about 18 to 100 years across 24 US areas. Individuals in the exposed group had encountered a COVID-19 case within 2 weeks preceding study entry. Here immunoSEQ multiplex PCR was the method, and the copy in TCRdb shows in-frame clones only, minus some. Of fewer than 150,000 clones in the sample, more than 80% were seen once. The data are from a study of blood T cell repertoires in COVID-19. Study overall: Sites in the United States, Italy and Spain provided acute and convalescent COVID-19 samples. From T cells, B-cell-depleted T cells, or PBMCs came the material, which was cDNA or gDNA.

Trimming took off 1 base at V and 4 bases at J, with 17 bases between the two ends. The CDR3 consists of 18 residues. Germline V gene lookup returns CDR1 MDHEN and CDR2 SYDVKM. This TCR derives from a woman younger than 30 who had been exposed to COVID-19. The chain recombines TRBV28 with TRBJ2-6; maybe TRBD1 (6 bases). The sample consisted of PBMCs or T cells enriched from blood (not recorded which). For the CDR3, the DNA is TGTGCCAGCAGTTTATTGGGCAGGGGAGCGTCCGGGGCCAACGTCCTGACTTTC. Encoded protein: CASSLLGRGASGANVLTF.